A selection of T cell receptor beta chains follows, all from one sample in a study of shared clonotypes between healthy human individuals. Measured with immunoSEQ multiplex PCR; TCRdb has only the in-frame clones, and not every one. Of around 2.1 million clones listed, around 93% are singletons. Source material: naive CD8+ T cells from PBMCs. The receptors stem from a man between 18 and 35 years old in good health. Some clones in this sample may be carry-over from other donors' samples. Each CDR3 is given with its conserved first and last residue. The order of the fields is D gene, J gene, clone size, V gene, CDR3 protein, CDR3 DNA. A D gene is named only where the DNA matches it firmly. Size values are once, few and many counts, or a class for expanded clones, and some rows have none.

>-|TRBJ1-5|once|TRBV7-8
CASSPLPNQPQHF
TGTGCCAGCAGCCCCCTTCCCAATCAGCCCCAGCATTTT
>-|TRBJ1-2|-|TRBV27
CASSLAGHGYTF
TGTGCCAGCAGTTTAGCAGGTCATGGCTACACCTTC
>TRBD1|TRBJ1-4|-|TRBV29-1
CSVERLGQGREKLFF
TGCAGCGTTGAACGGTTGGGACAGGGGAGAGAAAAACTGTTTTTT
>-|TRBJ1-2|-|TRBV5-4
CASRANRDTLDGYTF
TGTGCCAGCAGAGCGAACAGGGACACTTTGGATGGCTACACCTTC
>-|TRBJ2-2|-|TRBV6-4
CASSEALGTGELFF
TGTGCCAGCAGTGAAGCGCTCGGCACCGGGGAGCTGTTTTTT
>-|TRBJ1-4|-|TRBV7-9
CASSPKTATNEKLFF
TGTGCCAGCAGCCCCAAGACTGCAACTAATGAAAAACTGTTTTTT
>-|TRBJ2-3|-|TRBV5-1
CASSLEVSTDTQYF
TGCGCCAGCAGCTTGGAAGTCAGCACAGATACGCAGTATTTT
>-|TRBJ2-7|-|TRBV6-1
CASSELDRYPYEQYF
TGTGCCAGCAGTGAATTAGACAGGTATCCATACGAGCAGTACTTC
>-|TRBJ2-7|-|TRBV29-1
CSVEGESYEQYF
TGCAGCGTTGAGGGGGAATCCTACGAGCAGTACTTC
>-|TRBJ2-7|-|TRBV9
CASSVAGRPPTEQYF
TGTGCCAGCAGCGTAGCAGGTCGCCCTCCCACCGAGCAGTACTTC
>-|TRBJ2-7|-|TRBV15
CATIKGRGFEHEQYF
TGTGCCACCATCAAAGGAAGGGGTTTTGAGCACGAGCAGTACTTC
>-|TRBJ2-3|-|TRBV7-9
CASSLVLSRVDTQYF
TGTGCCAGCAGCTTAGTTTTGAGTAGGGTAGATACGCAGTATTTT
>-|TRBJ2-1|-|TRBV27
CASSPLGAAEQFF
TGTGCCAGCAGTCCTCTCGGGGCGGCTGAGCAGTTCTTC
>TRBD2|TRBJ2-7|-|TRBV9
CASSASGTSSYEQYF
TGTGCCAGCAGCGCAAGCGGGACTAGTAGCTACGAGCAGTACTTC
>-|TRBJ1-1|-|TRBV28
CASTTLPGRGTEAFF
TGTGCCAGCACTACCCTCCCCGGTCGGGGCACTGAAGCTTTCTTT
>TRBD1|TRBJ1-2|-|TRBV9
CASSVDPSGTAYGYTF
TGTGCCAGCAGCGTAGACCCCTCCGGGACAGCCTATGGCTACACCTTC
>-|TRBJ2-7|-|TRBV6-5
CASSYSPTTWEQYF
TGTGCCAGCAGTTACTCCCCCACGACGTGGGAGCAGTACTTC
>-|TRBJ1-5|few|TRBV19
CASNSGNQPQHF
TGTGCCAGTAACTCCGGCAATCAGCCCCAGCATTTT
>TRBD1|TRBJ2-7|-|TRBV29-1
CSAMDRGSYEQYF
TGCAGCGCAATGGACAGGGGGAGCTACGAGCAGTACTTC
>TRBD1|TRBJ1-2|-|TRBV27
CASSLSGTGHGYTF
TGTGCCAGCAGTTTATCGGGGACAGGACATGGCTACACCTTC
>TRBD1|TRBJ2-3|-|TRBV4-3
CASSFGVTGTSTDTQYF
TGCGCCAGCAGCTTCGGGGTGACAGGGACAAGCACAGATACGCAGTATTTT
>TRBD1|TRBJ2-7|-|TRBV2
CASSPRRTGMGREQYF
TGTGCCAGCAGCCCTCGTCGGACAGGGATGGGGCGCGAGCAGTACTTC